The 24 T cell receptor beta chains in this list originate from one sample, sequenced in a study of T cell responses to AZD1222 COVID-19 vaccine. The method was immunoSEQ multiplex PCR; TCRdb's version includes in-frame clones alone and lacks a portion of them. The table records under 150,000 clones, more than 85% of them present only once. The sequences come from peripheral blood, collected on day 0 of MenACWY control vaccination. These TCRs come from an adult in good health.

This CDR3 is CASSASWQGNTEAFF. DNA for the CDR3: TGTGCCAGCAGCGCCTCATGGCAGGGTAACACTGAAGCTTTCTTT. The J gene is TRBJ1-1, the V gene TRBV11-2, with D possibly being TRBD1 (5 bases). Germline CDR1 and CDR2: SGHAT and FQNNGV. This CDR3 region has 15 residues. Trimming took off 5 bases at V and 2 bases at J, with 15 bases between the two ends.

V usage is TRBV18 and J usage is TRBJ1-2; 9 bases are a match to TRBD1. There are 15 residues in the CDR3. The germline CDR1 and CDR2 sequences are KGHSH and LQKENI. The V and J ends lost 4 bases and 0 bases, in that order; junction bases with no gene match: 3. CDR3 DNA sequence: TGTGCCAGCTCACTAGACAGGGGGGCTAACTATGGCTACACCTTC. This codes for CASSLDRGANYGYTF.

The V and J genes are TRBV27 and TRBJ1-2, with D unresolved. V gave up 4 bases and J gave up 8 bases, with 11 bases separating them. CDR1 and CDR2 from the germline V gene are MNHEY and SMNVEV (reference sequence). The CDR3 loop spans 12 amino acids. The CDR3 reads CASSSGPYGYTF. The CDR3 nucleotides read TGTGCCAGCAGTTCCGGACCGTACGGCTACACCTTC.

The V gene is TRBV19, the J gene TRBJ2-7; D is ambiguous. The CDR3 has 13 residues. The ends were cut back, 6 bases at V and 5 bases at J, with 14 bases in the middle. Germline values: CDR1 LNHDA, CDR2 SQIVND (reference sequence). CDR3 DNA sequence: TGTGCCAGTAGGGCATTCGGCGGCGACGAGCAGTACTTC. This translates into CASRAFGGDEQYF.

The chain joins TRBV12-3 or TRBV12-4 to TRBJ2-5; tentative D call: TRBD2 (6 bases). V lost 4 bases and J lost 11, with 14 bases in between. This CDR3 contains 12 residues. The CDR3 nucleotides read TGTGCCAGCAGTTCACCACCTAGCGCACAGTACTTC. Amino acids: CASSSPPSAQYF.

V is TRBV5-1 and J is TRBJ2-2, with 8 nucleotides matching TRBD1. The V and J ends lost 4 bases and 2 bases, in that order; junction bases with no gene match: 7. The CDR3 consists of 16 residues. CDR1 SGHRS and CDR2 YFSETQ come from the germline V gene. CDR3 loop: CASSPYQGANTGELFF. CDR3 DNA sequence: TGCGCCAGCAGCCCCTATCAGGGGGCCAACACCGGGGAGCTGTTTTTT.

This chain links TRBV27 with TRBJ2-3, with D perhaps TRBD2 (5 bases). Germline V CDR1 and CDR2: MNHEY, SMNVEV (reference sequence). The germline V and J ends were trimmed by 5 bases and 4 bases, with 19 bases remaining between them. The CDR3 has 16 amino acids. This CDR3 is CASSPLRGSGSDTQYF. The CDR3 DNA reads TGTGCCAGCAGTCCGCTAAGAGGGAGCGGTTCAGATACGCAGTATTTT.

CDR3 bases: TGTGCCAGCACCGGGACAGATGAAGCTTTCTTT. It specifies CASTGTDEAFF. The V call is TRBV6-5, the J call TRBJ1-1, with 7 bases that match TRBD1. The CDR3 is made up of 11 amino acids. The junction had 3 bases not matched to a gene; V was cut back by 7 bases and J by 7 bases. Germline CDR1 reads MNHEY; CDR2 reads SVGAGI.

This clone showed up just once. V is TRBV30 and J is TRBJ1-1; 7 bases align to TRBD1. V dropped 8 bases and J dropped 1; count of bases not matched to a gene: 4. Germline V gene sequence: CDR1 GTSNPN, CDR2 SVGIG (reference sequence). The CDR3 length is 12 residues. The CDR3 nucleotides are TGTGCCGGAGACAGGGCGAACACTGAAGCTTTCTTT. Amino acid sequence: CAGDRANTEAFF. The full variable domain, its missing parts supplied by reference TRBV30 and TRBJ1-1, is SQTIHQWPATLVQPVGSPLSLECTVEGTSNPNLYWYRQAAGRGLQLLFYSVGIGQISSEVPQNLSASRPQDRQFILSSKKLLLSDSGFYLCAGDRANTEAFFGQGTRLTVV.

CDR3 in amino acids: CASSFRQGTGYTF. The CDR3 coding sequence is TGTGCCAGCAGCTTCCGACAGGGAACAGGCTACACCTTC. This chain uses TRBV9 with TRBJ1-2, with 7 bases aligning to TRBD1. The V and J ends lost 4 bases and 8 bases, in that order; junction bases with no gene match: 8. The germline V gene has CDR1 SGDLS and CDR2 YYNGEE. The CDR3 spans 13 residues. Using reference TRBV9 and TRBJ1-2 for the parts outside the CDR3, the full variable domain is DSGVTQTPKHLITATGQRVTLRCSPRSGDLSVYWYQQSLDQGLQFLIQYYNGEERAKGNILERFSAQQFPDLHSELNLSSLELGDSALYFCASSFRQGTGYTFGSGTRLTVV.

This chain uses TRBV24-1 with TRBJ2-5; TRBD1 might be the D (5 bases). The CDR3 runs to 16 residues. Germline V lookup: CDR1 KGHDR, CDR2 SFDVKD. Trimming stripped 6 bases from V and 5 bases from J, with 21 bases between. The CDR3 coding sequence is TGTGCCACCAGTAGTCTCCGCCAGGGCGGCTTTGAGACCCAGTACTTC. It yields the protein CATSSLRQGGFETQYF.

V usage is TRBV5-1 and J usage is TRBJ1-1; perhaps TRBD1 as D (6 bases). Germline values: CDR1 SGHRS, CDR2 YFSETQ. Between the trimmed V and J ends, which lost 5 bases and 1 base, there was a span of 12 bases. The CDR3 contains 14 residues. The CDR3 bases are TGCGCCAGCAGATCAGGGGCCCAGAACACTGAAGCTTTCTTT. Its protein is CASRSGAQNTEAFF. Drawing the rest from reference TRBV5-1 and TRBJ1-1, the complete variable domain is KAGVTQTPRYLIKTRGQQVTLSCSPISGHRSVSWYQQTPGQGLQFLFEYFSETQRNKGNFPGRFSGRQFSNSRSEMNVSTLELGDSALYLCASRSGAQNTEAFFGQGTRLTVV.

The chain has TRBV11-3 and TRBJ2-7; 8 positions agree with TRBD1. From germline, CDR1 is SGHNT and CDR2 YENEEA. The CDR3 covers 15 residues. The V gene end was trimmed by 5 bases and the J gene end by 2 bases; junction bases not matched to a gene: 8. The CDR3 loop reads CASSTRTGLTYEQYF. For the CDR3, the DNA is TGTGCCAGCAGCACCAGGACAGGGTTAACCTACGAGCAGTACTTC.

V and J are TRBV7-9 and TRBJ2-7; perhaps D is TRBD1 or TRBD2 (5 bases each). The CDR3 loop spans 13 amino acids. Looked up from germline, CDR1 is SEHNR and CDR2 is FQNEAQ (reference sequence). Deletions cut 5 bases from V and 3 bases from J, with 11 bases between. The CDR3 DNA follows: TGTGCCAGCAGCCTCGGGGCAATCTACGAGCAGTACTTC. It codes for CASSLGAIYEQYF.

In this sample, this clone turned up once. This sequence joins TRBV6-5 and TRBJ2-3; D unresolved. The V gene lost 2 bases and the J gene lost 4 bases, with 7 bases spanning the gap. The germline CDR1 and CDR2 sequences are MNHEY and SVGAGI. The CDR3 consists of 13 residues. The CDR3 nucleotides are TGTGCCAGCAGTTACGGCTATCCAGATACGCAGTATTTT. Its protein product is CASSYGYPDTQYF.

The V and J genes are TRBV7-6 and TRBJ2-2; a weak D match, TRBD2 (5 bases). CDR1 is SGHVS and CDR2 is FNYEAQ in the germline V gene. The CDR3 consists of 16 residues. Trimming stripped 4 bases from V and 0 bases from J, with 12 bases between. This chain's CDR3 is CASSYLLEANTGELFF. CDR3 in DNA: TGTGCCAGCAGCTATCTTCTGGAGGCGAACACCGGGGAGCTGTTTTTT.

The chain carries TRBV11-3 and TRBJ2-7; unclear D gene. The CDR3 extends over 14 amino acids. CDR1 SGHNT and CDR2 YENEEA come from the germline V gene. The V end lost 3 bases, the J end lost 1 base, and 10 bases lay between the germline ends. Here the CDR3 DNA reads TGTGCCAGCAGCTTTTATGCGGATTCCTACGAGCAGTACTTC. Translating it yields CASSFYADSYEQYF.

The rearrangement links TRBV19 to TRBJ1-5; no reliable D call. Trimming shortened V by 0 bases and J by 5 bases, and 2 bases separated the two germline ends. From germline, CDR1 is LNHDA and CDR2 SQIVND (reference sequence). This CDR3 comprises 12 residues. CDR3 nucleotides: TGTGCCAGTAGTATAGATCATCAGCCCCAGCATTTT. Protein product: CASSIDHQPQHF. The full variable domain, its missing parts supplied by reference TRBV19 and TRBJ1-5, is DGGITQSPKYLFRKEGQNVTLSCEQNLNHDAMYWYRQDPGQGLRLIYYSQIVNDFQKGDIAEGYSVSREKKESFPLTVTSAQKNPTAFYLCASSIDHQPQHFGDGTRLSIL.

V and J are TRBV28 and TRBJ2-1; a weak D match, TRBD1 (6 bases). In germline, CDR1 is MDHEN, CDR2 SYDVKM. The V end was cut by 8 bases, the J end by 1 base, with 9 bases between. This CDR3 contains 13 residues. CDR3 DNA sequence: TGTGCCAGCCAGGACAGTTCCTACAATGAGCAGTTCTTC. Amino acid sequence: CASQDSSYNEQFF. Full variable domain (rest looked up from reference TRBV28 and TRBJ2-1): DVKVTQSSRYLVKRTGEKVFLECVQDMDHENMFWYRQDPGLGLRLIYFSYDVKMKEKGDIPEGYSVSREKKERFSLILESASTNQTSMYLCASQDSSYNEQFFGPGTRLTVL.

V gene TRBV27 combines with J gene TRBJ2-2; 15 positions agree with TRBD2. J gave up 4 bases and V 5 bases, and 11 bases lay outside the gene matches. The CDR3 is 19 residues long. From germline, CDR1 is MNHEY and CDR2 SMNVEV (reference sequence). Here the CDR3 DNA reads TGTGCCAGCAGTCAAGGACTAGCGGGAGGGAATGACCTCACCGGGGAGCTGTTTTTT. It codes for CASSQGLAGGNDLTGELFF.

The V and J genes are TRBV5-1 and TRBJ2-7; 8 bases are a match to TRBD1. The junction had 6 bases not matched to a gene; V was cut back by 4 bases and J by 3 bases. The CDR3 is made up of 14 amino acids. Germline V gene data show CDR1 as SGHRS and CDR2 as YFSETQ. The CDR3 reads CASSTGQGNYEQYF. The CDR3 bases are TGCGCCAGCAGCACCGGACAGGGAAACTACGAGCAGTACTTC.

The table lists this clone with a count of one. This chain links TRBV6-5 with TRBJ2-3; TRBD1 matches at 8 bases. CDR1 is MNHEY and CDR2 is SVGAGI in the germline V gene. The length of the CDR3 is 15 residues. The junction had 4 bases not matched to a gene; V was cut back by 0 bases and J by 5 bases. CDR3 bases: TGTGCCAGCAGTTACTCGACAGGGGCGAAAGATACGCAGTATTTT. Encoded protein: CASSYSTGAKDTQYF.

The J gene is TRBJ1-5, the V gene TRBV27; D is ambiguous. V was cut by 3 bases and J by 3 bases, with 3 bases left in between. CDR3 size: 12 residues. Germline V gives CDR1 MNHEY, CDR2 SMNVEV (reference sequence). This chain's CDR3 is CASSFINQPQHF. Here the CDR3 DNA reads TGTGCCAGCAGTTTTATCAATCAGCCCCAGCATTTT.

As concerns this clone: Its ends do not fully match the called genes, so a read error is possible. The rearrangement joins TRBV7-3 to TRBJ2-2, with D perhaps matching TRBD1 (6 bases). Germline loops: CDR1 SGHTA, CDR2 FQGTGA. CDR3 size: 16 residues. The CDR3 sequence is CASSLTRDTYTGELFF. The CDR3 bases are TGTGCCAGCAGCCTAACCCGGGACACCTACACCGGGGAGCTGTTTTTT.